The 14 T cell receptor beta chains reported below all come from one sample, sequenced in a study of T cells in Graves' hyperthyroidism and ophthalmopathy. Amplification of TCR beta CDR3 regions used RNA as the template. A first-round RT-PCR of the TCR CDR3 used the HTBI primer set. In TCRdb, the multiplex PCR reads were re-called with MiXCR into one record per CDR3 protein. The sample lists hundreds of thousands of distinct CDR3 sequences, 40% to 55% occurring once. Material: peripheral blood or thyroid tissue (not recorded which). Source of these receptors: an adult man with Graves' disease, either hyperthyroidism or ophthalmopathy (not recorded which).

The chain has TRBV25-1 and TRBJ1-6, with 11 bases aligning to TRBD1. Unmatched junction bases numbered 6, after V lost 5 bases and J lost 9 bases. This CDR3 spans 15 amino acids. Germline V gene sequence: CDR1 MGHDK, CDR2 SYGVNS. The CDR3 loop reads CASSFSGTGGSPLHF. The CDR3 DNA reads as TGTGCCAGCAGTTTCTCCGGGACAGGGGGTTCACCCCTCCACTTT.

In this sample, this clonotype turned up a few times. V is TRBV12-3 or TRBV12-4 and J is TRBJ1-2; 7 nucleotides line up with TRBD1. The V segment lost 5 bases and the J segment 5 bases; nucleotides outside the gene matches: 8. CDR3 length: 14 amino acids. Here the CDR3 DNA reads TGTGCCAGCAGTATCGGACAGGTAGATTATGGCTACACCTTC. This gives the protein CASSIGQVDYGYTF.

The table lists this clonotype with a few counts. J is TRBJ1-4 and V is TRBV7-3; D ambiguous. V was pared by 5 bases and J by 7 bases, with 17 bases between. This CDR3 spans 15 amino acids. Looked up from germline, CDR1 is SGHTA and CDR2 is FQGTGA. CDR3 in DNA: TGTGCCAGCAGCACCTCAGGCGCCTGGGGTGAAAAACTGTTTTTT. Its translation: CASSTSGAWGEKLFF.

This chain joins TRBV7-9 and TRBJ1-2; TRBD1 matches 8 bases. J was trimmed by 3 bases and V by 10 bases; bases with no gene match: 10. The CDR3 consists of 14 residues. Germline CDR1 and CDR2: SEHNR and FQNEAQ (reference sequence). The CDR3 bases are TGTGCCATCAGTCGTCCAGGGGGCGACTATGGCTACACCTTC. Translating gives CAISRPGGDYGYTF.

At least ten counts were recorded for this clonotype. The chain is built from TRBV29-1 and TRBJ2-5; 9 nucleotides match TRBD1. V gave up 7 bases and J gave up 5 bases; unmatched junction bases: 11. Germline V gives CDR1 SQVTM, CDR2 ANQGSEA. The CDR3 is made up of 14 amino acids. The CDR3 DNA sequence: TGCAGCGGCCGGGACAGGGTAGGAGGGGAGACCCAGTACTTC. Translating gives CSGRDRVGGETQYF.

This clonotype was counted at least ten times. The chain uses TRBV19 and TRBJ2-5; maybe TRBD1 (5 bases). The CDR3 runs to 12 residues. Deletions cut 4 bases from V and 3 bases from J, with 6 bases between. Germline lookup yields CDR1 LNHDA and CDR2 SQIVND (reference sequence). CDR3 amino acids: CASSKGKETQYF. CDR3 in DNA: TGTGCCAGTAGTAAGGGGAAAGAGACCCAGTACTTC. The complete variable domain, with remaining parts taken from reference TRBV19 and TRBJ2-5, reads DGGITQSPKYLFRKEGQNVTLSCEQNLNHDAMYWYRQDPGQGLRLIYYSQIVNDFQKGDIAEGYSVSREKKESFPLTVTSAQKNPTAFYLCASSKGKETQYFGPGTRLLVL.

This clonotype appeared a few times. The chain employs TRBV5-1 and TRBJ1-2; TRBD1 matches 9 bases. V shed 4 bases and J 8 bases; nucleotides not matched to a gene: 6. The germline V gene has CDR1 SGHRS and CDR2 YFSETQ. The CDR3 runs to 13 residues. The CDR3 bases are TGCGCCAGCAGCCTGTACAGGGGGCGAGGCTACACCTTC. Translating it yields CASSLYRGRGYTF.

CDR3 protein: CASSVSTGGSEQYF. In DNA form, the CDR3 reads TGTGCCAGCAGCGTATCGACAGGGGGGAGCGAGCAGTACTTC. The V call is TRBV9, the J call TRBJ2-7, with 9 nucleotides matching TRBD1. Per the germline V gene, CDR1 is SGDLS and CDR2 is YYNGEE. The CDR3 is made up of 14 amino acids. After removal of 1 base from V and 6 bases from J, the junction contained 5 bases not matched to a gene.

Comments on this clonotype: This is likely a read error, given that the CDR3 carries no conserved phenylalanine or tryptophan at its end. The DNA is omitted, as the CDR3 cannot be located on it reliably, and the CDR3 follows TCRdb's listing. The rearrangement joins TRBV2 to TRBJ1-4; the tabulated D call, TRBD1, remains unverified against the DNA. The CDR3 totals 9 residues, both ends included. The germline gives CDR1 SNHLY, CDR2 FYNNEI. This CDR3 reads CASSALGAY.

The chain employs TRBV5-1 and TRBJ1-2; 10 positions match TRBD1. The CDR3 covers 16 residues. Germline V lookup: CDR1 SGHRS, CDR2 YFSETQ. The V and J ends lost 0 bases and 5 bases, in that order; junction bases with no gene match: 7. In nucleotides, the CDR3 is TGCGCCAGCAGCTTGGCATCCGGGACAGGGGATTATGGCTACACCTTC. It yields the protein CASSLASGTGDYGYTF.

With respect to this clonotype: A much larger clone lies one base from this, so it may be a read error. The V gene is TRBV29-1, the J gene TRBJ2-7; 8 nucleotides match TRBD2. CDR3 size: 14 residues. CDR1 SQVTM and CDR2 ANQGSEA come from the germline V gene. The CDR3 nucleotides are TGCAGCGTTGGTACTAGCGGTTTTGGCTACGGGCAGTACTTC. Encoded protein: CSVGTSGFGYGQYF.

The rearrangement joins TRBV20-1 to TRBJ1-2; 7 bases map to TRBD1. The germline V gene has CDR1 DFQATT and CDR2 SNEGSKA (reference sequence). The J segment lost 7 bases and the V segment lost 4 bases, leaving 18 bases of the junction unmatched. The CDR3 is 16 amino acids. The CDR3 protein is CSAKDLFAGTARGYTF. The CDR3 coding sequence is TGCAGTGCTAAAGACCTCTTTGCCGGGACAGCACGTGGCTACACCTTC.

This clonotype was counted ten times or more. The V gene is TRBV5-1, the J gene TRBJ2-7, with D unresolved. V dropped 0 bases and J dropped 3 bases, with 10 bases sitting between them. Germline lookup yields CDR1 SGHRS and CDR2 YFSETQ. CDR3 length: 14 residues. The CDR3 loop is CASSLEVADYEQYF. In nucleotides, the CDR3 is TGCGCCAGCAGCTTGGAGGTCGCCGACTACGAGCAGTACTTC.

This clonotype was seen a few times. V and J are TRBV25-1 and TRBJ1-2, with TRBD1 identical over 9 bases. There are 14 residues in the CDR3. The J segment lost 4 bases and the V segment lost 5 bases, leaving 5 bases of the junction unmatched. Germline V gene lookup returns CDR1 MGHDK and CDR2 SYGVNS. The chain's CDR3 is CASSHGQGSYGYTF. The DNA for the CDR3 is TGTGCCAGCAGTCACGGACAGGGGAGCTATGGCTACACCTTC.